The clone carrying this TCR beta chain was seen at least ten times. What it binds is unknown. The J segment lost 9 bases and the V segment lost 2 bases, leaving 8 bases of the junction unmatched. Germline V gene lookup returns CDR1 SGHAT and CDR2 FQNNGV. This CDR3 has 15 residues. After constant-region reverse-primer amplification, full-length variable regions underwent semi-nested PCR with Nested Universal Primer A. TCRdb recomputed calls from the 5' RACE reads with MiXCR, one row per CDR3 protein. The sample carries 35,000 to 50,000 distinct CDR3 sequences, approximately 31% recorded once. Study observations and caveats: Tumor Tregs overlapped most with tumor, then blood, naive CD4+ cells.

The chain has TRBV11-2 and TRBJ2-1; 9 bases map to TRBD2. What was sequenced was tumor-infiltrating memory CD4+ T cells sorted from the breast tumor. Subset defined: memory CD4+ T cells, CD4+CD45RO+CD25-. The clonotype comes from a female donor with breast cancer. CDR3 protein: CASSLLAGWGSEQFF. DNA of the CDR3: TGTGCCAGCAGCTTACTAGCGGGATGGGGAAGTGAGCAGTTCTTC.